Detailed here is one T cell receptor beta chain. The primer mix had 60 Vbeta and 13 Jbeta primers. Only in-frame clones appear in the TCRdb table, and some are missing; sequencing was by immunoSEQ multiplex PCR. The profile covers about 140,000 clones, with 73% appearing a single time and 1% to 1.5% taken by the ten largest. This entry belongs to a study of cytomegalovirus exposure and HLA in healthy donors. This CDR3 is 19 amino acids long. V was pared by 1 base and J by 8 bases, with 26 bases between. Germline V gives CDR1 MGHRA, CDR2 YSYEKL. This sequence joins TRBV4-1 and TRBJ1-4, with TRBD1 as a possible D gene (6 bases). Sequencing was done on a sample of PBMCs. The sequence derives from a woman aged 40 to 49 in good health and CMV-seronegative. The CDR3 loop reads CASSQADHPTGHRAEKLFF. In nucleotides, the CDR3 is TGCGCCAGCAGCCAAGCCGACCACCCCACGGGGCACAGGGCGGAAAAACTGTTTTTT.